The clone carrying this TCR beta chain was seen a few times. The antigen remains unidentified. cDNA synthesis used the whole RNA isolate, giving expressed TCRB sequences. Sequencing used immunoSEQ multiplex PCR; TCRdb keeps in-frame clones, though not all of them. The sample yields 500,000 to 700,000 clones, roughly a sixth seen once. The entry originates in a study of beta chain features in type 1 diabetes. Findings and caveats of the study: Sequencing the cDNA could make cells with high TCR expression show up more than they should.

Looked up from germline, CDR1 is PRHDT and CDR2 is FYEKMQ (reference sequence). This CDR3 is 17 amino acids long. Trimming cost V 1 base and J 3 bases, with 19 bases left between them. J is TRBJ2-7 and V is TRBV13, with D perhaps TRBD2 (6 bases). This TCR came from a man younger than 35 in good health. The sequenced sample consisted of naive CD4+ T cells from blood. The CDR3 protein is CASSLAGFSGMFYEQYF. The CDR3 DNA is TGTGCCAGCAGCTTAGCGGGTTTTAGCGGTATGTTCTACGAGCAGTACTTC.